Each of the 10 T cell receptor beta chains below was sequenced from the same sample in a study of cytomegalovirus exposure and HLA in healthy donors. Profiling relied on immunoSEQ multiplex PCR, and the TCRdb table lists in-frame clones only, not all of them. The sample contains about 170,000 clones, roughly 89% of which appear only once. The sequenced sample was PBMCs. These TCRs come from a woman younger than 30 in good health and CMV-seropositive.

The chain uses TRBV10-3 and TRBJ2-3, with D possibly being TRBD1 (6 bases). Trimming stripped 7 bases from V and 4 bases from J, with 15 bases between. Germline V gene data show CDR1 as ENHRY and CDR2 as SYGVKD. The CDR3 consists of 14 residues. The CDR3 is CAIKENRVSDTQYF. The DNA for the CDR3 is TGTGCCATCAAGGAAAACAGGGTGTCAGATACGCAGTATTTT.

This chain connects TRBV28 to TRBJ2-7, with D perhaps TRBD1 (6 bases). The CDR3 covers 13 residues. The germline V gene encodes CDR1 MDHEN and CDR2 SYDVKM. V lost 2 bases to trimming and J lost 4 bases, with 9 bases between them. The CDR3 protein is CASSLGTIYEQYF. CDR3 sequence (DNA): TGTGCCAGCAGTTTAGGGACAATTTACGAGCAGTACTTC.

This chain links TRBV5-1 with TRBJ2-7; no clear D gene. Trimming shortened V by 4 bases and J by 1 base, and 15 bases separated the two germline ends. The CDR3 extends over 15 amino acids. Germline V gives CDR1 SGHRS, CDR2 YFSETQ. The CDR3 region has the DNA TGCGCCAGCAGCCTCTCTTCGGGTGGGTCCTACGAGCAGTACTTC. Translation: CASSLSSGGSYEQYF.

V and J are TRBV10-2 and TRBJ1-1, with 8 bases fitting TRBD1. The germline gives CDR1 WSHSY, CDR2 SAAADI. The length of the CDR3 is 14 residues. J lost 2 bases, V lost 7 bases, and 6 bases had no gene match. The CDR3 loop is CASKMGQENTEAFF. CDR3 nucleotides: TGCGCCAGCAAAATGGGACAGGAAAACACTGAAGCTTTCTTT.

The chain links TRBV6-5 to TRBJ2-7; a possible D gene is TRBD1 (6 bases). V lost 7 bases and J lost 0, with 13 bases in between. The germline V gene encodes CDR1 MNHEY and CDR2 SVGAGI. This CDR3 comprises 14 residues. The CDR3 region has the DNA TGTGCCAGCAAAGCGGCAGGGGTCTCCTACGAGCAGTACTTC. Its protein product is CASKAAGVSYEQYF.

This clone occurred once. V usage is TRBV6-1 and J usage is TRBJ2-7; tentative D call: TRBD1 (5 bases). Trimming took 5 bases from V and 5 from J, leaving 13 bases between them. CDR1 MNHNS and CDR2 SASEGT come from the germline V gene. The CDR3 covers 13 residues. In DNA, the CDR3 is TGTGCCAGCAGTACACTTCCAGGGCACGAGCAGTACTTC. Amino acids: CASSTLPGHEQYF.

The chain recombines TRBV25-1 with TRBJ1-3; D uncertain. V lost 4 bases and J 0 bases, leaving 16 bases between the germline ends. Germline assignment: CDR1 MGHDK and CDR2 SYGVNS. The CDR3 spans 17 residues. The CDR3 DNA reads as TGTGCCAGCAGTGGTCCCGAGGGTACGAGCTCTGGAAACACCATATATTTT. Translating gives CASSGPEGTSSGNTIYF.

V gene TRBV7-6 combines with J gene TRBJ1-3; a possible D gene is TRBD1 (5 bases). This CDR3 contains 17 residues. Per the germline V gene, CDR1 is SGHVS and CDR2 is FNYEAQ. Trimming removed 5 bases at V and 0 bases at J, with 17 bases between. The CDR3 DNA follows: TGTGCCAGCAGCACGAAGAGGACACCCCTCTCTGGAAACACCATATATTTT. It codes for CASSTKRTPLSGNTIYF.

CDR3 nucleotide sequence: TGTGCCAGCGGGCGGACAGGGTCCCGTAATGAGCAGTTCTTC. Amino acids: CASGRTGSRNEQFF. The chain has TRBV27 and TRBJ2-1; TRBD1 agrees at 8 bases. From germline, CDR1 is MNHEY and CDR2 SMNVEV (reference sequence). Trimming removed 8 bases from V and 7 bases from J; junction bases left unmatched: 10. This CDR3 is built from 14 residues.

This clone was picked up one time. The chain is built from TRBV18 and TRBJ2-6; TRBD1 matches at 9 bases. After removal of 3 bases from V and 0 bases from J, the junction contained 6 bases not matched to a gene. Per germline, CDR1 KGHSH and CDR2 LQKENI. The CDR3 is made up of 18 amino acids. The CDR3 sequence is CASSPKGTGSSGANVLTF. The DNA of the CDR3 is TGTGCCAGCTCACCTAAGGGGACAGGGAGCTCTGGGGCCAACGTCCTGACTTTC.